Below are 32 T cell receptor beta chains sequenced from a single sample in a study of T cells in Graves' hyperthyroidism and ophthalmopathy. RNA transcripts were the template for amplifying TCR beta CDR3 regions. HTBI primers were employed in a first-round RT-PCR of the TCR CDR3. MiXCR was run by TCRdb on the multiplex PCR reads, yielding one entry per CDR3 protein. The table has 280,000 or so distinct CDR3 sequences, approximately 16% seen once; the top ten hold around 30%. Sequenced input: blood. Receptors originate from a woman aged 45-65 years with Graves' hyperthyroidism that later progressed to Graves' ophthalmopathy.

The chain uses TRBV9 and TRBJ2-5; D gene uncertain. CDR3 size: 12 residues. Trimming shortened V by 1 base and J by 5 bases, and 6 bases separated the two germline ends. Germline V gene sequence: CDR1 SGDLS, CDR2 YYNGEE. The CDR3: CASSVPGETQYF. CDR3 coding DNA: TGTGCCAGCAGCGTACCTGGGGAGACCCAGTACTTC.

This clonotype has more than one count but fewer than ten. A much bigger clone sits one base away, suggesting this may be a read error. The chain combines TRBV12-3 or TRBV12-4 with TRBJ2-5; 13 bases line up with TRBD2. The CDR3 spans 18 residues. Trimming took 6 bases from V and 5 from J; bases not matched to a gene: 15. CDR3 DNA sequence: TGTGCCAGCAGCTACTCCCCGGGACTAGCGGGAAGGGGGGAGACCCAGTACTTC. It translates to CASSYSPGLAGRGETQYF.

Many counts were recorded for this clonotype. The rearrangement uses TRBV7-9 and TRBJ2-1; 7 bases line up with TRBD2. The V gene end was trimmed by 5 bases and the J gene end by 8 bases; junction bases not matched to a gene: 15. The CDR3 length is 16 residues. CDR1 and CDR2 (germline): SEHNR, FQNEAQ (reference sequence). The CDR3 bases are TGTGCCAGCAGCCGAGCTGGGGGGGGAAGGGTCGATGAGCAGTTCTTC. It encodes CASSRAGGGRVDEQFF. Full variable domain (rest looked up from reference TRBV7-9 and TRBJ2-1): DTGVSQNPRHKITKRGQNVTFRCDPISEHNRLYWYRQTLGQGPEFLTYFQNEAQLEKSRLLSDRFSAERPKGSFSTLEIQRTEQGDSAMYLCASSRAGGGRVDEQFFGPGTRLTVL.

This clonotype was detected many times. The rearrangement uses TRBV27 and TRBJ2-7; 7 nucleotides line up with TRBD1. V gave up 8 bases and J gave up 2 bases; unmatched junction bases: 12. The CDR3 runs to 15 residues. Per the germline V gene, CDR1 is MNHEY and CDR2 is SMNVEV (reference sequence). CDR3 in amino acids: CASCVSGTAPYEQYF. DNA for the CDR3: TGTGCCAGCTGTGTTTCCGGGACAGCTCCCTACGAGCAGTACTTC.

With regard to this clonotype: Germline and junction disagree at one end, which may indicate a read error. The chain combines TRBV28 with TRBJ2-1; 8 bases are a match to TRBD2. Germline CDR1 is MDHEN and CDR2 is SYDVKM. The CDR3 extends over 13 amino acids. CDR3 loop: CASSLRTSFQSVF. The CDR3 coding sequence is TGTGCCAGCAGTTTAAGGACTAGCTTCCAGTCCGTCTTC.

Details on this clonotype: Being one base from a much bigger clone, this may be a read error. This chain joins TRBV28 and TRBJ1-2, with unresolved D. CDR1 is MDHEN, CDR2 SYDVKM, per germline. Trimming pared 6 bases from V and 0 bases from J, leaving 11 bases between. The CDR3 length is 14 residues. CDR3 coding DNA: TGTGCCAGCAGATTTACAGAGCCTAACTATGGCTACACCTTC. Translation: CASRFTEPNYGYTF.

The chain has TRBV28 and TRBJ1-1, with a weak D call TRBD1 (6 bases). The V and J ends lost 6 bases and 0 bases respectively, with 14 bases between them. The CDR3 spans 15 residues. Germline V gene lookup returns CDR1 MDHEN and CDR2 SYDVKM. In nucleotides, the CDR3 is TGTGCCAGCAGCCCCGGGAGGGGGATGAACACTGAAGCTTTCTTT. This sequence encodes CASSPGRGMNTEAFF.

The chain couples TRBV5-1 to TRBJ1-1; TRBD1 matches 7 bases. CDR1 and CDR2 (germline): SGHRS, YFSETQ. V lost 3 bases and J lost 1; bases outside the gene matches: 6. The CDR3 is 15 residues long. The CDR3 nucleotides are TGCGCCAGCAGCTCGCCGGGACAGCCGAACACTGAAGCTTTCTTT. It is translated as CASSSPGQPNTEAFF.

In its sample, this clonotype was seen a few times. The genes are TRBV3-1 and TRBJ1-6; unclear D gene. This CDR3 is 13 amino acids long. V was pared by 1 base and J by 7 bases, with 5 bases between. Germline V lookup: CDR1 LGHDT, CDR2 YNNKEL (reference sequence). The CDR3 loop is CASSQVGNSPLHF. The CDR3 bases are TGTGCCAGCAGCCAAGTCGGGAATTCACCCCTCCACTTT. The whole variable domain, filled in from reference TRBV3-1 and TRBJ1-6, reads DTAVSQTPKYLVTQMGNDKSIKCEQNLGHDTMYWYKQDSKKFLKIMFSYNNKELIINETVPNRFSPKSPDKAHLNLHINSLELGDSAVYFCASSQVGNSPLHFGNGTRLTVT.

V usage is TRBV15 and J usage is TRBJ1-6; no definite D call. The CDR3 has 14 amino acids. Germline-derived CDR1 and CDR2 are LNHNV and YYDKDF (reference sequence). V lost 2 bases, J lost 8 bases, and 10 bases lay in between. The DNA for the CDR3 is TGTGCCACCAGCAGATACCCCCTTCATTCACCCCTCCACTTT. Translation: CATSRYPLHSPLHF.

This clonotype was recorded at least ten times. This chain connects TRBV27 to TRBJ1-2, with D hard to call. With 3 bases removed from V and 8 bases from J, the gap between germline ends came to 22 bases. The CDR3 covers 16 residues. CDR1 and CDR2 (germline): MNHEY, SMNVEV (reference sequence). DNA for the CDR3: TGTGCCAGCAGTTTCTGGCCGACAAATCCGACGGGAGGCTACACCTTC. Translating it yields CASSFWPTNPTGGYTF.

This clonotype was recorded at least ten times. This chain links TRBV3-1 with TRBJ2-7, with D perhaps TRBD2 (6 bases). The CDR3 spans 15 residues. V was clipped by 3 bases and J by 6 bases, with 18 bases between them. Germline lookup yields CDR1 LGHDT and CDR2 YNNKEL (reference sequence). The CDR3 nucleotides are TGTGCCAGCAGCCAGGGGGTAACTAGCTTGGCCGAGCAGTACTTC. This gives the protein CASSQGVTSLAEQYF.

This clonotype was picked up many times. The rearrangement uses TRBV6-1 and TRBJ2-5; D not resolved. The V end lost 7 bases, the J end lost 4 bases, and 13 bases lay between the germline ends. Per the germline V gene, CDR1 is MNHNS and CDR2 is SASEGT. The CDR3 totals 13 residues. The CDR3 sequence is CASKPGGLETQYF. For the CDR3, the DNA is TGTGCCAGCAAGCCGGGTGGTTTAGAGACCCAGTACTTC.

The chain links TRBV5-1 to TRBJ2-1, with D perhaps given as TRBD1 or TRBD2 (5 bases each). There are 12 residues in the CDR3. Per germline, CDR1 SGHRS and CDR2 YFSETQ. Trimming took off 5 bases at V and 10 bases at J, with 13 bases between the two ends. The CDR3 DNA is TGCGCCAGCAGATATGGGGACGGAGAGCAGTTCTTC. It is translated as CASRYGDGEQFF.

In this sample, this clonotype turned up many times. The chain employs TRBV6-1 and TRBJ2-7; tentatively, D is TRBD1 or TRBD2 (5 bases each). The CDR3 spans 13 residues. Trimming cost V 5 bases and J 3 bases, with 11 bases left between them. Germline loops: CDR1 MNHNS, CDR2 SASEGT. CDR3 DNA sequence: TGTGCCAGCAGTCCCGGGACCCTCTACGAGCAGTACTTC. Its protein product is CASSPGTLYEQYF.

Note on this clonotype: This clone may be a read error of a much larger clone one base away. The chain is built from TRBV20-1 and TRBJ2-5; tentatively, D is TRBD2 (5 bases). Trimming removed 6 bases from V and 7 bases from J, with 15 bases in between. Looked up from germline, CDR1 is DFQATT and CDR2 is SNEGSKA (reference sequence). This CDR3 is 12 amino acids long. CDR3 protein: CSARALGVTQYF. The CDR3 DNA follows: TGCAGTGCGCGGGCCCTCGGGGTGACCCAGTACTTC.

A few counts support this clonotype. The chain carries TRBV12-3 or TRBV12-4 and TRBJ2-7, with TRBD2 matching over 7 bases. J gave up 6 bases and V 3 bases, and 5 bases lay outside the gene matches. The CDR3 consists of 13 residues. The chain's CDR3 is CASSLWAGVEQYF. The DNA for the CDR3 is TGTGCCAGCAGTTTGTGGGCGGGAGTCGAGCAGTACTTC.

V and J are TRBV19 and TRBJ1-5, with D possibly matching TRBD1 (5 bases). Germline V CDR1 and CDR2: LNHDA, SQIVND (reference sequence). Trimming stripped 5 bases from V and 5 bases from J, with 22 bases between. The CDR3 totals 17 residues. The CDR3 spells CASSSGREWVSDQPQHF. The CDR3 DNA is TGTGCCAGTAGTTCCGGCAGGGAATGGGTAAGCGATCAGCCCCAGCATTTT.

The rearrangement joins TRBV19 to TRBJ1-5; 7 bases map to TRBD1. The J segment lost 3 bases and the V segment lost 4 bases, leaving 6 bases of the junction unmatched. The germline V gene has CDR1 LNHDA and CDR2 SQIVND (reference sequence). This CDR3 has 15 amino acids. The DNA for the CDR3 is TGTGCCAGTAGTACGGACAGGACTAACAATCAGCCCCAGCATTTT. As protein: CASSTDRTNNQPQHF.

This clonotype was recorded at least ten times. In DNA form, the CDR3 reads TGTGCCAGCAGTGAAGCCGGGTTCAGGTACGAGCAGTACTTC. It encodes CASSEAGFRYEQYF. The chain has TRBV2 and TRBJ2-7; D unresolved. CDR3 length: 14 amino acids. Trimming pared 0 bases from V and 4 bases from J, leaving 10 bases between. Germline values: CDR1 SNHLY, CDR2 FYNNEI.

This clonotype was seen at least ten times. This rearrangement joins TRBV7-2 to TRBJ2-7; 11 bases match TRBD2. V shed 3 bases and J 0 bases; nucleotides not matched to a gene: 13. The CDR3 extends over 19 amino acids. The germline CDR1 and CDR2 sequences are SGHTA and FQGNSA. CDR3: CASSFKAWTSGQVSYEQYF. CDR3 coding DNA: TGTGCCAGCAGCTTCAAGGCCTGGACTAGCGGGCAAGTCTCCTACGAGCAGTACTTC.

The V call is TRBV7-3, the J call TRBJ1-1; TRBD1 aligns across 9 bases. The CDR3 contains 17 residues. The V gene end was trimmed by 7 bases and the J gene end by 0 bases; junction bases not matched to a gene: 12. The V gene's germline CDR1 is SGHTA and CDR2 FQGTGA. CDR3 DNA sequence: TGTGCCAGCACCGAATCCGGGACAGGGACCATGAACACTGAAGCTTTCTTT. Its translation is CASTESGTGTMNTEAFF. Combining the CDR3 with reference TRBV7-3 and TRBJ1-1 gives the whole variable domain GAGVSQTPSNKVTEKGKYVELRCDPISGHTALYWYRQSLGQGPEFLIYFQGTGAADDSGLPNDRFFAVRPEGSVSTLKIQRTERGDSAVYLCASTESGTGTMNTEAFFGQGTRLTVV.

This clonotype was seen a handful of times. The chain links TRBV6-1 to TRBJ1-6; 9 nucleotides line up with TRBD1. Germline loops: CDR1 MNHNS, CDR2 SASEGT. The ends lost 6 bases at V and 9 bases at J; junction bases unmatched: 12. The CDR3 contains 16 residues. In DNA form, the CDR3 reads TGTGCCAGCAGCCCGAGGGACAGGGCCTCAAGTTCACCCCTCCACTTT. This sequence encodes CASSPRDRASSSPLHF.

V usage is TRBV5-1 and J usage is TRBJ2-5; 10 bases agree with TRBD2. This CDR3 is built from 15 residues. V lost 2 bases and J lost 9; bases outside the gene matches: 10. CDR1 and CDR2 from the germline V gene are SGHRS and YFSETQ. This CDR3 reads CASSLLAGSVSAQYF. CDR3 bases: TGCGCCAGCAGCTTACTAGCGGGGTCCGTCTCGGCCCAGTACTTC.

This clonotype has a count of ten or more. This chain links TRBV14 with TRBJ2-5; D unresolved. Germline V gene lookup returns CDR1 SGHDN and CDR2 FVKESK. The CDR3 runs 19 residues. Between the trimmed V and J ends, which lost 1 base and 5 bases, there was a span of 26 bases. The CDR3 loop reads CASSQGGTSGGLVGETQYF. CDR3 in DNA: TGTGCCAGCAGCCAAGGTGGTACGTCAGGCGGATTGGTAGGCGAGACCCAGTACTTC.

This clonotype has a count of ten or more. This chain connects TRBV11-2 to TRBJ2-1; D is tentatively TRBD1 or TRBD2 (5 bases each). Germline V lookup: CDR1 SGHAT, CDR2 FQNNGV. The CDR3 sequence is 11 residues long. V gave up 5 bases and J gave up 11 bases, with 10 bases separating them. For the CDR3, the DNA is TGTGCCAGCAGCCTGACGGGGCAGCAGTTCTTC. This encodes CASSLTGQQFF.

V gene TRBV18 combines with J gene TRBJ2-5, with 12 bases identical to TRBD2. V shed 4 bases and J 1 base; nucleotides not matched to a gene: 7. The CDR3 covers 17 residues. CDR1 and CDR2 from the germline V gene are KGHSH and LQKENI. CDR3 coding DNA: TGTGCCAGCTCACTCCCCCGACTAGCGGGGGTCCAAGAGACCCAGTACTTC. It yields the protein CASSLPRLAGVQETQYF.

This clonotype has ten or more counts. The chain uses TRBV7-8 and TRBJ2-5; 8 bases map to TRBD1. The CDR3 loop spans 13 amino acids. Germline CDR1 is SGHVS and CDR2 is FQNEAQ. V shed 8 bases, J shed 5 bases, and the junction held 7 bases outside the gene matches. DNA of the CDR3: TGTGCCAGCTACCCAGGGGGCTTGGAGACCCAGTACTTC. As protein: CASYPGGLETQYF.

The rearrangement uses TRBV29-1 and TRBJ1-2; D gene ambiguous. This CDR3 has 13 residues. Germline CDR1 and CDR2: SQVTM and ANQGSEA. V was clipped by 7 bases and J by 5 bases, with 17 bases between them. The CDR3 here is CSALSDSWYGYTF. The CDR3 region has the DNA TGCAGCGCCCTGTCGGATTCGTGGTATGGCTACACCTTC.

This clonotype showed up many times. The chain combines TRBV15 with TRBJ1-1; no definite D call. The CDR3 extends over 14 amino acids. V dropped 3 bases and J dropped 7 bases, with 15 bases sitting between them. Germline assignment: CDR1 LNHNV and CDR2 YYDKDF (reference sequence). Here the CDR3 reads CATSRERSLIEAFF. The CDR3 nucleotides are TGTGCCACCAGCAGGGAACGGAGCCTGATTGAAGCTTTCTTT.

This clonotype was seen at least ten times. This chain links TRBV9 with TRBJ1-4; D call uncertain. The CDR3 runs to 14 residues. Germline V gene data show CDR1 as SGDLS and CDR2 as YYNGEE. The V end lost 3 bases, the J end lost 7 bases, and 13 bases lay between the germline ends. CDR3 sequence: CASSETWVVEKLFF. CDR3 sequence (DNA): TGTGCCAGCAGCGAAACCTGGGTGGTTGAAAAACTGTTTTTT.

Many counts were recorded for this clonotype. The gene calls are TRBV20-1 and TRBJ1-4; maybe TRBD1 (5 bases). The CDR3 has 19 residues. Trimming shortened V by 3 bases and J by 0 bases, and 23 bases separated the two germline ends. In germline, CDR1 is DFQATT, CDR2 SNEGSKA (reference sequence). The CDR3 sequence: CSASTLGGAGISTNEKLFF. The CDR3 nucleotides read TGCAGTGCTAGCACGCTGGGCGGGGCAGGGATTTCAACTAATGAAAAACTGTTTTTT.